What follows describes a single TCR beta chain. The record originates from a study of radiotherapy plus CTLA-4 blockade in lung cancer. Generated by immunoSEQ multiplex PCR, the TCRdb table keeps only in-frame clones and is missing some. The top ten clones hold about 8.9% of a sample with roughly 55,000 clones, approximately 65% of them seen once. V lost 5 bases and J 4 bases, leaving 11 bases between the germline ends. The CDR3 consists of 13 residues. CDR1 is LGHNA, CDR2 YSLEER, per germline. Focal radiation with ipilimumab CTLA-4 blockade was given to patients with chemo-refractory metastatic non-small-cell lung cancer.

V is TRBV4-3 and J is TRBJ1-2, with unresolved D. The sequenced sample was peripheral blood, obtained from a patient treated with radiotherapy plus ipilimumab. The receptor's source is a human donor with non-small cell lung cancer whose response to radiotherapy plus ipilimumab could not be evaluated. CDR3 loop: CASSVTITYGYTF. CDR3 nucleotides: TGCGCCAGCAGCGTTACAATCACCTATGGCTACACCTTC.